This T cell receptor (beta chain) is from a study of control samples from healthy donors and cancer patients. This clone was detected once. Sequencing was performed with immunoSEQ multiplex PCR; in TCRdb, only in-frame clones are kept and a portion is missing. The sample shows over 80,000 clones, around four fifths of them seen only once. The junction had 17 bases not matched to a gene; V was cut back by 4 bases and J by 5 bases. CDR1 LNHDA and CDR2 SQIVND come from the germline V gene (reference sequence). CDR3 length: 18 amino acids. Sequences were obtained from blood. This TCR was sampled from a man aged 30 to 45 in good health. This chain uses TRBV19 with TRBJ1-5; 7 nucleotides align to TRBD1. The CDR3 is CASSTPGTANPQDQPQHF. The CDR3 DNA is TGTGCCAGTAGTACTCCCGGGACAGCCAATCCCCAAGATCAGCCCCAGCATTTT.